This T cell receptor beta chain is drawn from a study of identical twins. Findings of the study overall: Cross-sectional statistical analysis was relied on for the conclusions, without the same donors being followed.

This CDR3 contains 12 residues. CDR1 and CDR2 from the germline V gene are MNHNY and SVGAGI (reference sequence). Trimming took 10 bases from V and 2 from J, leaving 10 bases between them. A word on this clonotype: Antigen unknown.

Donors were all healthy Caucasians. TCRdb re-called the 5' RACE reads with MiXCR, one entry per CDR3 protein. The sample has some 240,000 distinct CDR3 sequences, approximately 8.3% seen once. These data are also associated with another study on yellow fever vaccine responses in identical twins.

The clonotype originates from a young woman in good health. J is TRBJ2-3 and V is TRBV6-6, with D uncertain. The sample taken for sequencing was CD8+ T cells sorted from blood. CDR3 coding DNA: TGTGCCATCCTAGATTCCACAGATACGCAGTATTTT. Protein product: CAILDSTDTQYF.